This TCR beta chain was recovered during a study of cytomegalovirus exposure and HLA in healthy donors (dated by TCRdb to the late 2010s). Regarding the complete study: An earlier analysis of about 560 of the donors reported approximately 260 Gb of sequence data and about 120 million unique TCR beta sequences obtained from about 179 million T cells. Around 330 gigabases of sequencing data and around 80 million unique TCR sequences made up an early release that covered 500 to 700 HLA-typed donors. Of the roughly 400 genotyped donors, roughly 80% fell in the genetic ancestry cluster associated with self-reported Caucasian donors. The study aimed to test whether cataloging public T cell receptors could reveal signatures of past pathogen exposure. The study used immunosequencing to profile the T cell repertoires of around 600 subjects and linked those repertoires to cytomegalovirus serostatus. Along with the 666-subject first cohort, a separate validation cohort of approximately 110 different subjects was used. To predict cytomegalovirus infection status, the study brought together high-throughput TCR immunosequencing, statistical association of individual TCRs with disease status, and machine learning. To study patterns of TCR occurrence, a later analysis re-analyzed previously published TCR beta repertoires from several hundred donors and added high-resolution HLA genotyping. In the later analysis, no new phenotypic data were used to find candidate immune exposures; instead, reliance was placed on TCR beta sequences and their occurrence across donors. An earlier analysis of around 580 of the donors used high-throughput TCR beta sequencing to judge whether each TCR beta V gene segment behaved as functional or pseudogenic. Donor age, sex, ethnicity and CMV serostatus were compiled alongside the repertoire data. A later genetic analysis took genome-wide SNP genotypes for about 55% of the roughly 700 donors and used that subset as a discovery cohort. Every repertoire in the discovery cohort had been generated on one and the same sequencing platform. Class I and class II HLA loci were covered by the typing at four-digit resolution. The number of donors typed differed by locus, with about 629-630 for A, B, C, DRB1 and DQB1, roughly 520 for DQA1, approximately 580 for DPA1, and over 400 for DPB1. Roughly 5 DR-DQ haplotypes were treated as single units for association and clustering because of strong linkage in the cohort. On average, around 240,000 unique TCR beta nucleotide sequences were sequenced per donor among 398 genotyped donors of the cohort, with around 19% of those sequences being non-productive.

The library was obtained by the immunoSEQ multiplex PCR assay. The multiplex PCR relied on a mix of 60 forward primers for TCR Vbeta segments and 13 reverse primers for TCR Jbeta segments. The CDR3 region of rearranged TCR beta genes was amplified from genomic DNA with a multiplex PCR assay. Amplified TCR beta libraries were sequenced as 87-base-pair reads on the Illumina HiSeq System. The paper's processing steps were these. A later analysis tallied 70 million to 100 million unique TCR beta chains across the 666 repertoires, and about 10 million of those chains were shared by two or more donors. To remove PCR and sequencing errors, raw reads were error-corrected and collapsed into unique sequences using a nearest-neighbor algorithm that merged closely related sequences. V, D and J gene segments were assigned by aligning CDR3 sequences to IMGT reference sequences. For a sequence to be retained, at least a six-nucleotide match to both a V gene segment and a J gene segment was required. A rearrangement counted as productive if the CDR3 had no stop codons and remained in frame with V and J, and every other rearrangement counted as non-productive. CDR3 was defined according to IMGT convention as the region running from the second conserved V-encoded cysteine to the conserved J-encoded phenylalanine. Sequences without an unambiguous match to a single V gene segment were excluded from the earlier analysis of almost 600 of the donors. In an earlier analysis of around 600 of the donors, V segments were called functional above 56.7% productive rearrangements and were called segregating when the between-donor standard deviation exceeded 5%. A statistical classification framework was built to diagnose cytomegalovirus status from the catalog of TCR beta chain sequences. V and J gene assignment, in a later analysis, came from comparing TCR nucleotide sequences with IMGT/GENE-DB human TR gene sequences. The TCRdist pipeline was used in a later analysis to assign CDR3 sequences and most-parsimonious VDJ recombination scenarios. In a later analysis, every TCR beta chain was defined by the combination of its CDR3 amino acid sequence and its V-gene family, and reads without a unique V-gene family were dropped. To address suspected cross-contamination and a sequencing artifact, a later analysis removed around 600 highly shared, low-generation-probability nucleotide sequences. For each public chain, a later analysis derived a clonal expansion index from normalized ranks of inferred template counts within each repertoire. A later analysis computed generation probabilities with a VDJ recombination model fitted to out-of-frame rearrangements, and checked the results against IGoR. Hypergeometric tests were used in a later analysis to score TCR-TCR, TCR-HLA and TCR-CMV co-occurrence, with a repertoire-size bias correction applied to the TCR pairs. In a later analysis, false discovery rates were estimated by permuting HLA or CMV assignments 20 times. In a later analysis, co-occurring TCRs were grouped using DBSCAN, and TCRdist sequence similarity was added for clustering within HLA-allele-positive subsets. Co-occurrence clustering excluded repertoires with fewer than 30,000 or more than 120,000 public chains, plus five with anomalous nucleotide sharing. TCRdb provides this immuneACCESS table in a form limited to in-frame rearrangements. Some clones are lacking; in checked studies, under half of them reflect an unresolved V gene, and why the rest are absent is not known. D and trimming were read from the DNA, whereas the V and J calls and clone size are those reported in that table. The sample table contains about 160,000 clones; only one count was recorded for roughly 79% of them. The ten most abundant clones make up about 1% of the sample.

CDR1 is given as SGHRS and CDR2 as YFSETQ, both from the germline V gene. Trimming leaves V shorter by 2 bases and J shorter by 5 bases, with the junction holding 9 bases beyond the gene matches. The CDR3 runs 15 amino acids, cysteine and phenylalanine included. The read is trimmed to its CDR3 DNA, 45 bases read in frame from base 1. Study-level results and caveats: Across donors, most TCR sequences were observed very rarely, whereas some public TCRs were present in many individuals. The earlier analysis of approximately 540 of the donors excluded approximately 17 rarely observed V segments, including chromosome 9 orphons, because counts were too low. CMV serostatus was the only immune exposure information available for the cohort. The sequencing pipeline was judged likely to have produced a cluster of highly shared sequence variants as a technical artifact. In the study, about 150 TCR beta chains were listed as associated with cytomegalovirus. A later analysis reported that several top co-occurrence clusters appeared linked to parvovirus B19, influenza, CMV and Epstein-Barr virus. V-gene and J-gene trimming of TCR beta chains was associated with a missense DCLRE1C variant in a later genetic analysis, and the association was replicated in an independent cohort. The presence/absence analyses assumed that sequencing depth was roughly uniform across donors, and that assumption may not be true. A later analysis found that TCR association rates varied across HLA loci, with DRB1 alleles showing the most associated TCRs and HLA-C alleles the fewest. A later genetic analysis reported fewer N-insertions in productive TCRs among donors in an Asian-associated ancestry cluster than the approximately 670-donor mean. A further reported finding was that TCR beta sequences accurately predicted the HLA-A and HLA-B alleles for most subjects in the first cohort. It was suggested by the authors that the approach could potentially be generalized to other disease states and immunological phenotypes. In a later analysis, HLA-associated TCR beta chains showed more clonal expansion and lower generation probabilities than non-associated chains that were equally common. When HLA alleles, especially DR and DQ, strongly co-occurred, attributing TCR associations to individual alleles was difficult. A few of the identified cytomegalovirus-associated TCR beta chains were confirmed in vitro to be specific for cytomegalovirus antigens. HLA typing was unavailable for some donors at each locus, so association tests used only the typed subset. Only TCR beta chains were sequenced in this cohort, and the absence of alpha or paired-chain data limited detectable features. The classifier was reported to diagnose cytomegalovirus status with high specificity and sensitivity in both the original cohort and the validation cohort. An earlier analysis of around 500 of the donors showed that most TCR beta V segments appeared in productive rearrangements either about 87% or about 30% of the time, which broadly matched IMGT annotations. In a later analysis, most CMV-associated TCR beta chains were found to appear HLA-restricted, with HLA associations seemingly driven largely by CMV exposure. The 87-base-pair reads could not distinguish some IMGT-functional V segments, including TRBV6-2 and TRBV6-3, so those segments were excluded. Linkage disequilibrium might explain the correlated functional status among segregating V segments, but an unknown experimental factor could not be excluded. In a later analysis, 16,951 TCR beta sequences were associated with specific HLA alleles at a false discovery rate of 0.05.

The cohort comprised around 690 healthy bone marrow donors. Cohort members were all nominally healthy when sampled, although unrecorded immune exposures were likely present. The donor was CMV seropositive and belonged to the group of about 290 seropositive cohort members. A peripheral blood sample was collected from each donor, and TCR beta sequencing was performed on peripheral blood mononuclear cells. Genomic DNA extraction from the blood cell samples was performed with the Qiagen DNeasy Blood Extraction Kit. Of note for this clone: Its antigen specificity is not known. Per-base quality was not reported, and no clone a single base away is much larger than it.

The chain is assembled from TRBV5-1 and TRBJ2-5; 7 central nucleotides agree with TRBD2. The sequencing input was PBMCs. The receptor was isolated from a woman aged 45 to 65 in good health and CMV-seropositive. Here is the DNA: TGCGCCAGCAGCTTAAGGCAGGGAGGGGAGGAGACCCAGTACTTC. Protein translation: CASSLRQGGEETQYF.